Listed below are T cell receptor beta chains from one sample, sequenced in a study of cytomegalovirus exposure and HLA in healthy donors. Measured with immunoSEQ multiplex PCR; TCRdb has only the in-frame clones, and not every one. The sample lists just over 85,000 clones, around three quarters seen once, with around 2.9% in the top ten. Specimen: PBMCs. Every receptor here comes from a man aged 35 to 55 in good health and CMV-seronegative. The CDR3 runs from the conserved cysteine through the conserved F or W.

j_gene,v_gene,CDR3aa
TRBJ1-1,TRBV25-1,CASSDLNRGPRNTEAFF
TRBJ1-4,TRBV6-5,CASSYSAQGDEKLFF
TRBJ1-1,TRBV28,CASSFIDRLNTEAFF
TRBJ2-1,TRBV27,CASSQGQGTYNEQFF
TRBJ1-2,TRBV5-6,CASSLGLEGADYGYTF
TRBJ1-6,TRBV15,CATSRSGVGTSPLHF
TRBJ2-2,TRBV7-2,CASSFWTINTGELFF
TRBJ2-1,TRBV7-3,CASSPPRYNEQFF
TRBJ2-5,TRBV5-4,CASSLQAPREAQYF
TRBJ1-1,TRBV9,CASSVGQGRWGTEAFF
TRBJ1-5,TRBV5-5,CASTPAGGDSYSNQPQHF
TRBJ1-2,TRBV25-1,CASSLEMYGYTF
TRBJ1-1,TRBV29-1,CSASGAGPRTEAFF
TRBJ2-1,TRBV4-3,CASSHYSGGGDEQFF
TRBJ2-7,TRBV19,CASTSSRQGGYEQYF
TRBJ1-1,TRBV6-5,CASSLTENTEAFF
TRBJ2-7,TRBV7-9,CASSYQGGSYEQYF
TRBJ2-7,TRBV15,CATSIYRGYEQYF
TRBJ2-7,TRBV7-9,CASSLGQGYGQYF
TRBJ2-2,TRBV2,CASSSDRESFTGELFF
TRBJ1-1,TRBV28,CASLTDGGGTEAFF
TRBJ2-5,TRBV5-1,CASSPPGARETQYF
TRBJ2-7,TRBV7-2,CASSFSGSFYEQYF
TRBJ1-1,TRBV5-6,CASRSPPGTEAFF
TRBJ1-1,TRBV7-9,CASSLGSGGNTEAFF
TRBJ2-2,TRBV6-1,CASSEGTGAGELFF
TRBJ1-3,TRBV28,CASSLLSQGHVSGNTIYF
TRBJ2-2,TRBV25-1,CASSGKQGLTTGELFF
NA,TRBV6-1,CASRNRERSYEQYF
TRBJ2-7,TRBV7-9,CSSSPGQVYEQYF
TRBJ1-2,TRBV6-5,CASSYTVRGGYTF
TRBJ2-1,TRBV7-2,CAGTSGGSSYNEQFF
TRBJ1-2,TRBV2,CASSEGRGAGYTF